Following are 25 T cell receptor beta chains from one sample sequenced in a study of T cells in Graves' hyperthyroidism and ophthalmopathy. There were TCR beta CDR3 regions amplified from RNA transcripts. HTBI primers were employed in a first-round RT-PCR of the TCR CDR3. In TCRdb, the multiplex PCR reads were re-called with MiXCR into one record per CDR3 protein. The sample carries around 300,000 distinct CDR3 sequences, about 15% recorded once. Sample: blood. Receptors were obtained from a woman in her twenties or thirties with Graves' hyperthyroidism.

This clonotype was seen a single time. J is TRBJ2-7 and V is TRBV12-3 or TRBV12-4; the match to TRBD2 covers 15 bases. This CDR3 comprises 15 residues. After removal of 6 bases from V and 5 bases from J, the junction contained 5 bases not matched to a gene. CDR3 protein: CASSPGLAGGNEQYF. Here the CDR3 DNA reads TGTGCCAGCAGCCCGGGACTAGCGGGAGGTAACGAGCAGTACTTC.

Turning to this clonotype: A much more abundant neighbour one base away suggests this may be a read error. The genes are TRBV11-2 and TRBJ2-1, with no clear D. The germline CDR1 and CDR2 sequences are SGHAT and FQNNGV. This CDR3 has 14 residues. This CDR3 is CASSLAAASNEEFF. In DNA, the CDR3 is TGTGCCAGCAGCTTAGCGGCAGCCTCCAATGAGGAGTTCTTC.

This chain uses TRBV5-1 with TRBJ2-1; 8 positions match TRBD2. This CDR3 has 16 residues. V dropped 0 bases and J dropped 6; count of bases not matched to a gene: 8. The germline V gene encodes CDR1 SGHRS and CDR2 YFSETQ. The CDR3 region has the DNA TGCGCCAGCAGCTTGGCGGGGGGGCGGAGTGGCAATGAGCAGTTCTTC. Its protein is CASSLAGGRSGNEQFF.

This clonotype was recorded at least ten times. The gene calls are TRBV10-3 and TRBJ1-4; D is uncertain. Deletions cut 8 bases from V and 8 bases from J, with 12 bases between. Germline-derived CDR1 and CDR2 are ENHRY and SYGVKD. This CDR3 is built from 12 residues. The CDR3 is CAIGSQEEKLFF. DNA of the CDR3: TGTGCCATCGGAAGTCAGGAGGAAAAACTGTTTTTT.

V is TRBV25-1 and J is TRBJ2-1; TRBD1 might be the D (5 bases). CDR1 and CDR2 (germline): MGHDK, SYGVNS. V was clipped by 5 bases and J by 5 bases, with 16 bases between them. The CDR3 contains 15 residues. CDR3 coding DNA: TGTGCCAGCAGTCGTAAGGGGCCCCGGGACAATGAGCAGTTCTTC. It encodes CASSRKGPRDNEQFF.

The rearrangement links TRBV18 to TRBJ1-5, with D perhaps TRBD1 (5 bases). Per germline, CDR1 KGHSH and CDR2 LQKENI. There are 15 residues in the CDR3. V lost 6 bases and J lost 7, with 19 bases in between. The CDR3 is CASSTPGLPNQPQHF. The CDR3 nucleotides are TGTGCCAGCTCTACGCCGGGACTGCCAAACCAGCCCCAGCATTTT.

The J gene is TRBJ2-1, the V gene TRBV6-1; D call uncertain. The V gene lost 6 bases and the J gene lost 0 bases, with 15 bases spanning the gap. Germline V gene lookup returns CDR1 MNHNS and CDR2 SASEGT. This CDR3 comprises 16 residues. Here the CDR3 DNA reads TGTGCCAGCAGGGAACAGCGTCAAAGCTCCTACAATGAGCAGTTCTTC. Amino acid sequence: CASREQRQSSYNEQFF.

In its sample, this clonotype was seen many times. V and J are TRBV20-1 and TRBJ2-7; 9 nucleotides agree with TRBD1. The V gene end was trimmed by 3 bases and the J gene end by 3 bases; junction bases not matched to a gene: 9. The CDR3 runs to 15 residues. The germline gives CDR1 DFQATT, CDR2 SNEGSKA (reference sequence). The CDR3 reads CSARVGDRVGYEQYF. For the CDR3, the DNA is TGCAGTGCTAGGGTCGGGGACAGGGTAGGCTACGAGCAGTACTTC.

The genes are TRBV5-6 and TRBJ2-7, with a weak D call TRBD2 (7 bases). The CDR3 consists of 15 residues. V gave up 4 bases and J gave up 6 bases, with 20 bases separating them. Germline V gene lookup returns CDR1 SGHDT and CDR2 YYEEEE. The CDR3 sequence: CASSIGGDPAGEQYF. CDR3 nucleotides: TGTGCCAGCAGCATAGGGGGGGATCCGGCGGGCGAGCAGTACTTC.

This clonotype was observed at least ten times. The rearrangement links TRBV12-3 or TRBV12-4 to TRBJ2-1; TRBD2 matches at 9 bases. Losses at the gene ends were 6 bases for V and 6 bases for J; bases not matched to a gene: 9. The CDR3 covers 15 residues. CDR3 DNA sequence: TGTGCCAGCAGAAGCGCGGGACTAGCTGGCAATGAGCAGTTCTTC. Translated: CASRSAGLAGNEQFF.

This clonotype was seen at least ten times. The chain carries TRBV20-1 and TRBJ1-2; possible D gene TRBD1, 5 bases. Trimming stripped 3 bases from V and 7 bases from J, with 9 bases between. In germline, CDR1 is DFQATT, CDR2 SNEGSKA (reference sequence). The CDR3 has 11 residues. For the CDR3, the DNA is TGCAGTGCTAGGCAGGGAGGTGGCTACACCTTC. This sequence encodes CSARQGGGYTF.

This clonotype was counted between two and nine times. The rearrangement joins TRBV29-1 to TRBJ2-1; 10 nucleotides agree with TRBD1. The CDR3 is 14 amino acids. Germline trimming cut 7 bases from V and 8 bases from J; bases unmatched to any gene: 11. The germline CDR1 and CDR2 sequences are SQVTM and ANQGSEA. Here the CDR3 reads CSALLRDRGYEQFF. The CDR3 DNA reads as TGCAGCGCTCTCCTACGGGACAGGGGATATGAGCAGTTCTTC.

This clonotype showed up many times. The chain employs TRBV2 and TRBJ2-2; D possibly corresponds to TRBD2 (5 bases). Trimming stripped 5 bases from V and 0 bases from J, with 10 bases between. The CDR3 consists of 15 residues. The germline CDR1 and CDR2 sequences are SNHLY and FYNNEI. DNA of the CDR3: TGTGCCAGCAGTATCGGGATAACGAACACCGGGGAGCTGTTTTTT. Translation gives CASSIGITNTGELFF.

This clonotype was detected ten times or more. DNA of the CDR3: TGTGCCAGCAGTTACGGGGGACAGAACACTGAAGCTTTCTTT. Encoded protein: CASSYGGQNTEAFF. The chain combines TRBV6-5 with TRBJ1-1; possible D gene TRBD1, 6 bases. Germline V CDR1 and CDR2: MNHEY, SVGAGI. This CDR3 contains 14 residues. V lost 2 bases and J 1 base, leaving 8 bases between the germline ends.

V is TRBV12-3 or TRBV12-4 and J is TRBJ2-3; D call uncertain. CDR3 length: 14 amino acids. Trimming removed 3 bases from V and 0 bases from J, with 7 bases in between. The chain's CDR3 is CASSFHQSTDTQYF. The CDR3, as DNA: TGTGCCAGCAGTTTTCACCAAAGCACAGATACGCAGTATTTT.

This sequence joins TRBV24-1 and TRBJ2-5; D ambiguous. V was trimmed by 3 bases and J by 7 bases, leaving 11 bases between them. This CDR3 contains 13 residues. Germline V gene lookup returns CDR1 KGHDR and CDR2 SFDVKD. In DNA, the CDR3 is TGTGCCACCAGTGATAGCGAGCGCGGGACCCAGTACTTC. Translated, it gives CATSDSERGTQYF.

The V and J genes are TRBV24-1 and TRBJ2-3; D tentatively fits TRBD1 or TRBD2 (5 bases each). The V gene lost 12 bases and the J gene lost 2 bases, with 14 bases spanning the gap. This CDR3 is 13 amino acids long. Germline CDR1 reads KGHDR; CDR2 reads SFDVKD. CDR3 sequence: CASGPTLTDTQYF. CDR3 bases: TGTGCCTCGGGACCCACCCTCACAGATACGCAGTATTTT.

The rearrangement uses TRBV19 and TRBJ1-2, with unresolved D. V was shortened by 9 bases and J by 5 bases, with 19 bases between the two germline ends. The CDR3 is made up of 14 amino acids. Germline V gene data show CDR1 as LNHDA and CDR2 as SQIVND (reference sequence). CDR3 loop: CASRSAPGSYGYTF. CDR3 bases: TGTGCCAGCCGCTCCGCACCGGGGTCATATGGCTACACCTTC.

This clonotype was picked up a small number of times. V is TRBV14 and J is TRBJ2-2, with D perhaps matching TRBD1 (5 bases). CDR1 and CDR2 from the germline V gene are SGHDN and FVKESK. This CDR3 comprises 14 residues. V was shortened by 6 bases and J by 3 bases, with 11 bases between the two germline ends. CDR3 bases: TGTGCCAGCAGGTTAATAGGGGACACCGGGGAGCTGTTTTTT. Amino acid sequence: CASRLIGDTGELFF.

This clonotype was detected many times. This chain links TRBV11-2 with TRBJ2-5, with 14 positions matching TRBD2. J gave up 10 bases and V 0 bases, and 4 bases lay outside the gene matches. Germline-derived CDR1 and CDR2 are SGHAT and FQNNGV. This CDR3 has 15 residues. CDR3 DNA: TGTGCCAGCAGCTTAGAGGGACTAGCGGGAGTTGTCCAGTACTTC. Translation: CASSLEGLAGVVQYF.

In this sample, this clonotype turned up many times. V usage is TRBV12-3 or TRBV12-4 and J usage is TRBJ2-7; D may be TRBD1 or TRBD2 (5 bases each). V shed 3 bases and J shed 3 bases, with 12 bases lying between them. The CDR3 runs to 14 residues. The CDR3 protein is CASSFTGPVYEQYF. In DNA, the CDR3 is TGTGCCAGCAGTTTTACGGGACCAGTCTACGAGCAGTACTTC.

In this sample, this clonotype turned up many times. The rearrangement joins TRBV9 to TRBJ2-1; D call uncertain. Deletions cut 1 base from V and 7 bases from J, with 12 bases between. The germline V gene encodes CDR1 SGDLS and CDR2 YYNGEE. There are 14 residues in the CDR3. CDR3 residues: CASSVKRVANEQFF. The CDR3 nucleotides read TGTGCCAGCAGCGTAAAAAGAGTTGCGAATGAGCAGTTCTTC.

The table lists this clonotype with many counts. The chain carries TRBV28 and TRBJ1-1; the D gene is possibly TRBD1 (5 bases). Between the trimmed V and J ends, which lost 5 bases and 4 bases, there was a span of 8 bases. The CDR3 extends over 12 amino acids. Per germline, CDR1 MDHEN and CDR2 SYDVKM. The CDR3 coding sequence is TGTGCCAGCAGTCAGGGTCTCACTGAAGCTTTCTTT. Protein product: CASSQGLTEAFF.

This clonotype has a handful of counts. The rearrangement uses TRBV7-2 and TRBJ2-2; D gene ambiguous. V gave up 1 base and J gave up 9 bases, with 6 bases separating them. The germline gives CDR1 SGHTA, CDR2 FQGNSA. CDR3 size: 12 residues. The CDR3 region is CASSLVRRELFF. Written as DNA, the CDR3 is TGTGCCAGCAGCTTAGTCCGCAGGGAGCTGTTTTTT.

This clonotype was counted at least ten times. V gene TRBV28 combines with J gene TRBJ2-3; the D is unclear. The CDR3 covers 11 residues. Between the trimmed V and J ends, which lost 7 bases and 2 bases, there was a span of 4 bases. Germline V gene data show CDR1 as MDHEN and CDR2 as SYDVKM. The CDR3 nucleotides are TGTGCCAGCACCAACACAGATACGCAGTATTTT. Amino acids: CASTNTDTQYF.